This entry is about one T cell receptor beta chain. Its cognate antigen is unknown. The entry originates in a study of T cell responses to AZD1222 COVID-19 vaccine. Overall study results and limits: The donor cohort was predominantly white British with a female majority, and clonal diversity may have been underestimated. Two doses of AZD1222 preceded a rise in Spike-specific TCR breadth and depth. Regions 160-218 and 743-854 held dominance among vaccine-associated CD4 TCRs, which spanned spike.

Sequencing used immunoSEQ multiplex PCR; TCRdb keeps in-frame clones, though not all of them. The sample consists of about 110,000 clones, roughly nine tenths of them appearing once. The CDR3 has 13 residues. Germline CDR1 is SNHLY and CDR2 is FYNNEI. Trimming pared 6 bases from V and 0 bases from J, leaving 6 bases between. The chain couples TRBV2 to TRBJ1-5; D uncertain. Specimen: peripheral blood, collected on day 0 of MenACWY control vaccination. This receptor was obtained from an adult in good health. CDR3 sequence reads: CASSQYSNQPQHF. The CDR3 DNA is TGTGCCAGCAGCCAGTATAGCAATCAGCCCCAGCATTTT. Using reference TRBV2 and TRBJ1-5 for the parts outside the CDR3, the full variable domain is EPEVTQTPSHQVTQMGQEVILRCVPISNHLYFYWYRQILGQKVEFLVSFYNNEISEKSEIFDDQFSVERPDGSNFTLKIRSTKLEDSAMYFCASSQYSNQPQHFGDGTRLSIL.